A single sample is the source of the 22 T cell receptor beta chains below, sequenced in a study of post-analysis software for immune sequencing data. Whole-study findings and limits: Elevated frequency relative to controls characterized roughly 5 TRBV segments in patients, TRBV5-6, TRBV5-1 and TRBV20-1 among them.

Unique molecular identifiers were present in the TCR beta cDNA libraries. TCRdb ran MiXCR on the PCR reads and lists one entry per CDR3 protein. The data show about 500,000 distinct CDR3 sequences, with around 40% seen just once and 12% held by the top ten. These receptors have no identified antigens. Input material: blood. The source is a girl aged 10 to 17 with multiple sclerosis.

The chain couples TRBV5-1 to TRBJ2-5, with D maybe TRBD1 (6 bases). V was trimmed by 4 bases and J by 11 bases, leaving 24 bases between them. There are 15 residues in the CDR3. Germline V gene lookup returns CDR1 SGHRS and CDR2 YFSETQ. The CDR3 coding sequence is TGCGCCAGCAGCCCCAGGGGAGAGCCTATAAGTGGGCAGTACTTC. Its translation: CASSPRGEPISGQYF. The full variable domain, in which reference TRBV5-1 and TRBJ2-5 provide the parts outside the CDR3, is KAGVTQTPRYLIKTRGQQVTLSCSPISGHRSVSWYQQTPGQGLQFLFEYFSETQRNKGNFPGRFSGRQFSNSRSEMNVSTLELGDSALYLCASSPRGEPISGQYFGPGTRLLVL.

DNA for the CDR3: TGTGCCAGCAGTTACCCCCGACCCAACAGCGGGAACACTGAAGCTTTCTTT. Its translation: CASSYPRPNSGNTEAFF. The chain carries TRBV6-6 and TRBJ1-1; D is undetermined. This CDR3 has 17 residues. Germline V CDR1 and CDR2: MNHNY, SVGAGI (reference sequence). The germline V and J ends were trimmed by 2 bases and 1 base, with 17 bases remaining between them.

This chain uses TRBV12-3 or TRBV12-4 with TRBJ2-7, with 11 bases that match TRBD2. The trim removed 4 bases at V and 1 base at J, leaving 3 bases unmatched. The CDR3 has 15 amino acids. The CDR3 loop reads CASSSSSGRSYEQYF. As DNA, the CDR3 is TGTGCCAGCAGTTCATCTAGCGGGAGGTCCTACGAGCAGTACTTC.

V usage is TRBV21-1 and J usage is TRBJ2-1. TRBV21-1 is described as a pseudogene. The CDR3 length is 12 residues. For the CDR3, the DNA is TGTGCCAGCAGTATGGAGTACAATGAGCAGTTCTTC. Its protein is CASSMEYNEQFF.

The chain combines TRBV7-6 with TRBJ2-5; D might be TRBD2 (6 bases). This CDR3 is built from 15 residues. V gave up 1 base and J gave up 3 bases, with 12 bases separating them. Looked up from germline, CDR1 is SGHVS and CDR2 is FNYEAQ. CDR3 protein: CASSLDLSGEETQYF. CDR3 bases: TGTGCCAGCAGCTTAGACCTTTCGGGGGAAGAGACCCAGTACTTC.

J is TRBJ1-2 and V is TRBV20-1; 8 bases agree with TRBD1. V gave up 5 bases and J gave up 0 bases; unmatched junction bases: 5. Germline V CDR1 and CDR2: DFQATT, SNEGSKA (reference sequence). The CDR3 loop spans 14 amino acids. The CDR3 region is CSARQGAANYGYTF. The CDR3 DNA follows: TGCAGTGCTCGTCAGGGGGCCGCTAACTATGGCTACACCTTC.

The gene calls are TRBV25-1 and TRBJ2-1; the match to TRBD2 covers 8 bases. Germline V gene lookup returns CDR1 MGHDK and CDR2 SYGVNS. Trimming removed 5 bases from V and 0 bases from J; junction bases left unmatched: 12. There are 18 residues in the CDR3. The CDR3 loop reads CASSTLKRGGRSYNEQFF. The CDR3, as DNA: TGTGCCAGCAGTACTCTCAAACGGGGGGGTCGCTCCTACAATGAGCAGTTCTTC.

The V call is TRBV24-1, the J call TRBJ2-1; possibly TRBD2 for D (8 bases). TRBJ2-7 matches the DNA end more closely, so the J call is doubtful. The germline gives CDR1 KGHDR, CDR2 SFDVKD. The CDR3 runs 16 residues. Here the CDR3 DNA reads TGTGCCACCAGTAGCAGGGGGACTAGGGATTTCCATGAGCAGTACTTC. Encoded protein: CATSSRGTRDFHEQYF.

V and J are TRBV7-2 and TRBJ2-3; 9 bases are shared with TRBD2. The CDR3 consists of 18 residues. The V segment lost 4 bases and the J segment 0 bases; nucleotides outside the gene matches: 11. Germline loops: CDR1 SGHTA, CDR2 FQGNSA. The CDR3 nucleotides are TGTGCCAGCAGCTGGATGGGACTAGCAGGCCTTAGCACAGATACGCAGTATTTT. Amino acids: CASSWMGLAGLSTDTQYF. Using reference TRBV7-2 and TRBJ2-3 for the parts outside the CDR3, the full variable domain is GAGVSQSPSNKVTEKGKDVELRCDPISGHTALYWYRQSLGQGLEFLIYFQGNSAPDKSGLPSDRFSAERTGGSVSTLTIQRTQQEDSAVYLCASSWMGLAGLSTDTQYFGPGTRLTVL.

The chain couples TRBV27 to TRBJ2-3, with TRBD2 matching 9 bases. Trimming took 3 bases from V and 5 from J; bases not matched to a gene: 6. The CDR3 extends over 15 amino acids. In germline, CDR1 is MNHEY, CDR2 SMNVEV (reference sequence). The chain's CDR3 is CASSFGAGGLDTQYF. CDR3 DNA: TGTGCCAGCAGTTTTGGAGCGGGGGGCCTAGATACGCAGTATTTT.

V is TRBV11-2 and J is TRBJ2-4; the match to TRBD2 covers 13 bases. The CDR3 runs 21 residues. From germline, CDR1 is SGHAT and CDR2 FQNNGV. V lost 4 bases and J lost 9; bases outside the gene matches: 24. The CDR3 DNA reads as TGTGCCAGCAGCTGGGGACAAGGAAGGACTAGCGGGAGATTAGGACGGACCATTCAGTACTTC. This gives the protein CASSWGQGRTSGRLGRTIQYF. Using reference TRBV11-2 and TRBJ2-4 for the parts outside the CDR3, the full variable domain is EAGVAQSPRYKIIEKRQSVAFWCNPISGHATLYWYQQILGQGPKLLIQFQNNGVVDDSQLPKDRFSAERLKGVDSTLKIQPAKLEDSAVYLCASSWGQGRTSGRLGRTIQYFGAGTRLSVL.

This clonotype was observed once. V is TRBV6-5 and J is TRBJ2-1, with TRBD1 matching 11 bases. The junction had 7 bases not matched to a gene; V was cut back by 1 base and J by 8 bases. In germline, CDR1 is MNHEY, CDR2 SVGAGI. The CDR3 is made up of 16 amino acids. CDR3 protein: CASSYFGDRGRDEQFF. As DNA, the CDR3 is TGTGCCAGCAGTTACTTCGGGGACAGGGGGAGGGATGAGCAGTTCTTC.

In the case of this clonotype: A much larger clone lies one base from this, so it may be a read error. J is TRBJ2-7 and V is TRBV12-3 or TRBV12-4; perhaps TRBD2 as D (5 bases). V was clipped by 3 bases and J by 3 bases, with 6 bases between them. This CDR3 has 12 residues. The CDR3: CASSFGDYEQYF. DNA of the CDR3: TGTGCCAGCAGTTTCGGGGACTACGAGCAGTACTTC.

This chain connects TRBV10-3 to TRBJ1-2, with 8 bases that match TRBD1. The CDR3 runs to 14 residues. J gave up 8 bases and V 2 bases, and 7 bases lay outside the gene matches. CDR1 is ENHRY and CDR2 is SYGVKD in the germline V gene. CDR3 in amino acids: CAISEVQGAPGYTF. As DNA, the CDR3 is TGTGCCATCAGTGAGGTGCAGGGGGCGCCCGGCTACACCTTC.

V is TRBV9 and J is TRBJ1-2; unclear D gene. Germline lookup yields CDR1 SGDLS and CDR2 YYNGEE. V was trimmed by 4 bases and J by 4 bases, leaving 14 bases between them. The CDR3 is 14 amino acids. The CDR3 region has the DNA TGTGCCAGCAGCCCTCTAGACAAGAGCTATGGCTACACCTTC. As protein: CASSPLDKSYGYTF. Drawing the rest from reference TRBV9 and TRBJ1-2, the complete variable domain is DSGVTQTPKHLITATGQRVTLRCSPRSGDLSVYWYQQSLDQGLQFLIQYYNGEERAKGNILERFSAQQFPDLHSELNLSSLELGDSALYFCASSPLDKSYGYTFGSGTRLTVV.

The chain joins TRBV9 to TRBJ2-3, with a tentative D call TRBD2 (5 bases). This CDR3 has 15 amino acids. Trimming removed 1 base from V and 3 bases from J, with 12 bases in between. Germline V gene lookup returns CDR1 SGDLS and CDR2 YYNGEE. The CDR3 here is CASSVSSSITDTQYF. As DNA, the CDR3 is TGTGCCAGCAGCGTATCTAGCAGTATTACAGATACGCAGTATTTT.

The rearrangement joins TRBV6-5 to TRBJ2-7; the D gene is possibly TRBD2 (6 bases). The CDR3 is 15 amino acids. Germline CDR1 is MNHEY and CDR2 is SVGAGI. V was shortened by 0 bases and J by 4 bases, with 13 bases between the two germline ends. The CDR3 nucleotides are TGTGCCAGCAGTTACTCTCCAGGCGCGGGGTACGAGCAGTACTTC. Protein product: CASSYSPGAGYEQYF.

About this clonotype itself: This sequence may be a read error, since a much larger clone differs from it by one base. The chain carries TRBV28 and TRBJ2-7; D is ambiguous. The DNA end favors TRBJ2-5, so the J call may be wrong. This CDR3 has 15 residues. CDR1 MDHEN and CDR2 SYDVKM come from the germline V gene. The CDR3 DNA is TGTACCAGCAGTTTGTCGCCTCGGAGTACGGAGACCCAGTACTTC. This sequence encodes CTSSLSPRSTETQYF.

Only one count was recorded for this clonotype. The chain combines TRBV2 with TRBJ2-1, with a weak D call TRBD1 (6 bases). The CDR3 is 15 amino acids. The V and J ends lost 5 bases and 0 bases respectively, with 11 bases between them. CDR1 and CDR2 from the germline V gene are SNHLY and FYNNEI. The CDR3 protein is CASSSDSYSYNEQFF. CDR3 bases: TGTGCCAGCAGTTCGGACAGCTACTCCTACAATGAGCAGTTCTTC.

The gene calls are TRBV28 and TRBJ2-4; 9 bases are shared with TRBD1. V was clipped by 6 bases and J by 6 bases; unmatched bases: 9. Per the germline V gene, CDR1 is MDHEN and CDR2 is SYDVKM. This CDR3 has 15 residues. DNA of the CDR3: TGTGCCAGCAGGGGGGGACAGGGTTCGGTAAACATTCAGTACTTC. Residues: CASRGGQGSVNIQYF.

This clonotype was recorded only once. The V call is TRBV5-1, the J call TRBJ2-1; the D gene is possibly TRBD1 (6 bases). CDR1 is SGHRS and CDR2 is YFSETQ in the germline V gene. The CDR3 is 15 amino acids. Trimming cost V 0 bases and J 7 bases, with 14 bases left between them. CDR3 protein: CASSLDRGIRNEQFF. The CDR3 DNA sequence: TGCGCCAGCAGCTTGGATAGGGGGATTAGGAATGAGCAGTTCTTC.

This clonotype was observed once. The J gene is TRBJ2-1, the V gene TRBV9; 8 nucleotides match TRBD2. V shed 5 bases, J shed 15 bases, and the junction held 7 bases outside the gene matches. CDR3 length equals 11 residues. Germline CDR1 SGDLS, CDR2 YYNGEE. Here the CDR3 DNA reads TGTGCCAGCAGAGGGACTAGTGTTACGTTCTTC. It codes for CASRGTSVTFF. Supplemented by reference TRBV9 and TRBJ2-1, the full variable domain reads DSGVTQTPKHLITATGQRVTLRCSPRSGDLSVYWYQQSLDQGLQFLIQYYNGEERAKGNILERFSAQQFPDLHSELNLSSLELGDSALYFCASRGTSVTFFGPGTRLTVL.